This TCR beta chain was found in a study of cytomegalovirus exposure and HLA in healthy donors. The CDR3 consists of 12 residues. Germline CDR1 is MNHEY and CDR2 is SVGAGI. Study conclusions and caveats: A later look showed TCR association rates differing by HLA locus, highest for DRB1 and lowest for HLA-C. In terms of immune exposure information, only CMV serostatus was available. With later analysis, a missense DCLRE1C variant became linked to TCR beta V- and J-gene trimming.

There are a few counts of this clone. Its specificity is unknown. The junction does not match germline at one end; this may be a read error. PCR involved 60 Vbeta and 13 Jbeta primers. Produced via immunoSEQ multiplex PCR; TCRdb's table is partial and in-frame only. The repertoire holds over 100,000 clones, with around 80% as singletons. This sequence was found in a woman between 40 and 55 years old in good health and CMV-seronegative. The J gene is TRBJ2-1, the V gene TRBV6-5; 7 bases align to TRBD1. Source material: PBMCs. The CDR3 nucleotides are TGTGCCAGCAGTCTGCTACAGGGGACGAGGATCTTC. Translated, it gives CASSLLQGTRIF.